This record concerns one TCR beta chain sequence. Its matching antigen is unknown. The data originate from a study of blood T cells in healthy people across ages. About the study: Using template switching, researchers captured about one barcoded beta molecule for each two T cells. Study-level points and caveats: Per-million-T-cell TCR beta diversity fell roughly linearly with age.

Every sample had a minimum of 6.5 million PBMCs isolated. PCR was performed a second time for roughly 7 to 11 cycles using a sample-barcoded 5' primer and a J-beta primer mix. With 12 random nucleotides, a template-switch adaptor tagged each individual cDNA molecule. TCRdb processed the 5' RACE reads anew with MiXCR; each CDR3 protein has one entry. The sample contains around 1.5 million distinct CDR3 sequences, roughly 59% of which appear only once. Between the trimmed V and J ends, which lost 1 base and 1 base, there was a span of 8 bases. Germline V gene lookup returns CDR1 SGHRS and CDR2 YFSETQ. The CDR3 spans 14 residues.

The clonotype comes from a young man in good health. Sample: blood. The rearrangement links TRBV5-1 to TRBJ1-1; D might be TRBD1 (5 bases). The DNA of the CDR3 is TGCGCCAGCAGCTTGCTGAGGGGGAACACTGAAGCTTTCTTT. Translation gives CASSLLRGNTEAFF.